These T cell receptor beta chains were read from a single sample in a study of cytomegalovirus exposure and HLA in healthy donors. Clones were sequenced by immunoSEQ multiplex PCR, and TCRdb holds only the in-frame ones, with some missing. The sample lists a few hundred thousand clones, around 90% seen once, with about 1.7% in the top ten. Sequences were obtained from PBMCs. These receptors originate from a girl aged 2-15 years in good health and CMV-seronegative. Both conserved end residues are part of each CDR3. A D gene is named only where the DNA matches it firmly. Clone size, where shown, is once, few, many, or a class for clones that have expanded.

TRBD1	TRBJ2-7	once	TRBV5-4	CASSSDRRIHYEQYF	TGTGCCAGCAGTTCGGACAGGAGGATACACTACGAGCAGTACTTC
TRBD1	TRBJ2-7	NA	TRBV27	CAITTGGGEQYF	TGTGCCATAACGACAGGGGGCGGCGAGCAGTACTTC
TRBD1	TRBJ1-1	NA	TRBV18	CASSPGDRGRRNTEAFF	TGTGCCAGCTCACCTGGTGACAGGGGCCGCAGGAACACTGAAGCTTTCTTT
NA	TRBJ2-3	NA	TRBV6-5	CASRRDGMSTDTQYF	TGTGCCAGCAGGCGGGACGGAATGAGCACAGATACGCAGTATTTT
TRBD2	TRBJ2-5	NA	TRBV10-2	CASSESTSGGPQETQYF	TGCGCCAGCAGTGAGTCAACTAGCGGGGGGCCACAAGAGACCCAGTACTTC
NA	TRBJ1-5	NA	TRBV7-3	CASSLLFVRGGNQPQHF	TGTGCCAGCAGCTTATTGTTTGTCAGGGGAGGCAATCAGCCCCAGCATTTT
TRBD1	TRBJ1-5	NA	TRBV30	CAWSAQGAGQPQHF	TGTGCCTGGAGTGCACAGGGGGCAGGACAGCCCCAGCATTTT
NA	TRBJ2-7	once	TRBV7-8	CASSLGRSLHF	TGTGCCAGCAGCTTAGGGAGGTCACTACACTTC
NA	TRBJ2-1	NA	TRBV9	CASNRVDNEQFF	TGTGCCAGCAACAGGGTGGACAATGAGCAGTTCTTC
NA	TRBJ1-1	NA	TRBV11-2	CASSFGQGNTEAFF	TGTGCCAGCAGCTTTGGTCAGGGGAACACTGAAGCTTTCTTT
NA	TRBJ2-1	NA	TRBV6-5	CASSYLLGPNNEQFF	TGTGCCAGCAGTTACCTGTTGGGGCCAAACAATGAGCAGTTCTTC
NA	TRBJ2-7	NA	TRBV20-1	CSAREYGSNF	TGCAGTGCTAGAGAGTACGGGAGTAACTTC
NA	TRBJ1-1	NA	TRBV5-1	CASTTDTNTEAFF	TGCGCCAGCACCACAGACACTAACACTGAAGCTTTCTTT
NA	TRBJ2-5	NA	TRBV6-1	CASSAPISGNQETQYF	TGTGCCAGCAGTGCTCCCATCAGCGGAAATCAAGAGACCCAGTACTTC
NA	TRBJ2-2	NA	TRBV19	CASSIAGNAGELFF	TGTGCCAGTAGTATAGCAGGGAACGCCGGGGAGCTGTTTTTT
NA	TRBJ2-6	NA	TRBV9	CASSVPRGAGANVLTF	TGTGCCAGCAGCGTACCCAGGGGGGCTGGGGCCAACGTCCTGACTTTC
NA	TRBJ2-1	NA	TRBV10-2	CASSGGGNEQFF	TGCGCCAGCAGCGGAGGAGGCAATGAGCAGTTCTTC
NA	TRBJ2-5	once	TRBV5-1	CASRLVEGKETQYF	TGCGCCAGCAGACTCGTGGAGGGAAAAGAGACCCAGTACTTC
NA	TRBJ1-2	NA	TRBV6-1	CASSTAFPDYGYTF	TGTGCCAGCAGCACAGCCTTCCCCGACTATGGCTACACCTTC
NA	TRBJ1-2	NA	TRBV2	CASSDADSLLTYYGYTF	TGTGCCAGCAGTGACGCTGACAGCCTGTTGACTTACTATGGCTACACCTTC
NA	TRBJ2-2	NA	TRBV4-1	CASSPTLTGEPGELFF	TGCGCCAGCAGCCCTACCCTCACCGGAGAACCCGGGGAGCTGTTTTTT
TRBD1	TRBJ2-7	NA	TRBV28	CASSLVLWTGTNEQYF	TGTGCCAGCAGTTTGGTTCTATGGACAGGGACGAACGAGCAGTACTTC
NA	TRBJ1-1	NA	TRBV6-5	CASPGNTEAFF	TGTGCCAGCCCGGGTAACACTGAAGCTTTCTTT
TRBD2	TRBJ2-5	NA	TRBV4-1	CASSQADSGVGETQYF	TGCGCCAGCAGCCAAGCGGATAGCGGGGTGGGGGAGACCCAGTACTTC
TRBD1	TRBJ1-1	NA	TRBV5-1	CASSLTGLNTEAFF	TGCGCCAGCAGCCTGACAGGGCTGAACACTGAAGCTTTCTTT
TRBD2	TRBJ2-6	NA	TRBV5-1	CASSLAVAGAGANVLTF	TGCGCCAGCAGCTTGGCAGTAGCGGGGGCTGGGGCCAACGTCCTGACTTTC
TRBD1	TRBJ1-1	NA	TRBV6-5	CASSRETGTRFAFF	TGTGCCAGCAGTAGGGAGACAGGGACCCGCTTTGCTTTCTTT
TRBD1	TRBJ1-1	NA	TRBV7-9	CASSPRQGVMNTEAFF	TGTGCCAGCAGCCCCCGACAGGGGGTGATGAACACTGAAGCTTTCTTT
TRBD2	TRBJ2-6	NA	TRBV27	CASSYLPGGTGGFGANVLTF	TGTGCCAGCAGTTACCTCCCGGGAGGGACTGGAGGATTTGGGGCCAACGTCCTGACTTTC
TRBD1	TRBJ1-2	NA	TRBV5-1	CASSMRTGEPGVSGYTF	TGCGCCAGCAGCATGAGGACAGGCGAGCCAGGTGTGAGTGGCTACACCTTC
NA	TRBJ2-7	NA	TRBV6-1	CASSPVSLYEQYF	TGTGCCAGCAGCCCGGTGAGTCTCTACGAGCAGTACTTC
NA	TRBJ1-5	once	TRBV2	CASSRTELGNQPQHF	TGTGCCAGCAGTCGGACAGAGCTAGGCAATCAGCCCCAGCATTTT
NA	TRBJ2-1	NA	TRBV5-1	CASGLTGNSYNEQFF	TGCGCCAGCGGACTTACCGGGAACTCCTACAATGAGCAGTTCTTC
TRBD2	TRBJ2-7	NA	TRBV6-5	CASSYSPAGRERYF	TGTGCCAGCAGTTACTCCCCGGCAGGGAGGGAGCGGTACTTC
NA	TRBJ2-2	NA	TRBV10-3	CAISESRTGELFF	TGTGCCATCAGTGAGTCTCGGACCGGGGAGCTGTTTTTT
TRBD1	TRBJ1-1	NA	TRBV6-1	CASLDAGGITEAFF	TGTGCCAGCCTCGACGCAGGGGGCATCACTGAAGCTTTCTTT
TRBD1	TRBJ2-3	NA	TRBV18	CASSPVARGTDTQYF	TGTGCCAGCTCACCAGTGGCCAGGGGGACAGATACGCAGTATTTT
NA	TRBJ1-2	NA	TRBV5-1	CASSLTPQTYTF	TGCGCCAGCAGCTTGACCCCACAGACCTACACCTTC
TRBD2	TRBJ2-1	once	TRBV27	CASSLAGGVRNEQFF	TGTGCCAGCAGCCTAGCGGGAGGCGTCCGGAATGAGCAGTTCTTC
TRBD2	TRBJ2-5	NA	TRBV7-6	CASSSPLAGEETQYF	TGTGCCAGCAGCTCGCCCCTAGCGGGAGAGGAGACCCAGTACTTC
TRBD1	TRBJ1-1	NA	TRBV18	CASSSTGGTEAFF	TGTGCCAGCTCGTCTACAGGGGGTACTGAAGCTTTCTTT
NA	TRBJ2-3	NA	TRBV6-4	CASSDTGLAADTQYF	TGTGCCAGCAGTGATACCGGGTTGGCGGCGGATACGCAGTATTTT
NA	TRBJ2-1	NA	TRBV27	CASSFVQGMNEQFF	TGTGCCAGCAGTTTTGTCCAGGGAATGAATGAGCAGTTCTTC
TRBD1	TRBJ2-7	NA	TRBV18	CASSPRGGAPYEQYF	TGTGCCAGCTCACCAAGAGGGGGCGCCCCCTACGAGCAGTACTTC
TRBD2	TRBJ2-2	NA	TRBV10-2	CASSVLAGDTGELFF	TGCGCCAGCAGTGTACTAGCGGGAGACACCGGGGAGCTGTTTTTT
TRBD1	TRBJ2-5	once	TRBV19	CASSIFQGEETQYF	TGTGCCAGTAGTATCTTTCAGGGGGAAGAGACCCAGTACTTC